Following are 17 T cell receptor beta chains from one sample sequenced in a study of identical twins. TCRdb reprocessed the 5' RACE reads via MiXCR and lists one record per CDR3 protein. Here the sample spans about 530,000 distinct CDR3 sequences, about 20% being singletons. The sample was also reused in another study, on yellow fever vaccine responses in identical twins.

The sequencing sample was made of CD4+ T cells sorted from blood. Receptors originate from a woman aged 18-29 years in good health.

Concerning this clonotype itself: The junction shows a germline mismatch at one end, possibly a read error. The chain has TRBV10-3 and TRBJ2-5; maybe TRBD2 (6 bases). Germline lookup yields CDR1 ENHRY and CDR2 SYGVKD. The CDR3 extends over 13 amino acids. CDR3 in amino acids: CAISGGTQETQNF. CDR3 in DNA: TGTGCCATCAGTGGCGGGACTCAAGAGACCCAGAACTTC.

This clonotype has only a few counts. V gene TRBV20-1 combines with J gene TRBJ2-1; tentatively, D is TRBD1 or TRBD2 (6 bases each). The CDR3 loop spans 15 amino acids. The germline CDR1 and CDR2 sequences are DFQATT and SNEGSKA (reference sequence). V shed 3 bases and J shed 10 bases, with 22 bases lying between them. This CDR3 is CSASGGGSGLAEQFF. CDR3 nucleotides: TGCAGTGCTAGTGGGGGCGGGTCAGGGCTAGCGGAGCAGTTCTTC.

The chain couples TRBV3-1 to TRBJ1-4; 7 nucleotides align to TRBD1. CDR1 and CDR2 from the germline V gene are LGHDT and YNNKEL (reference sequence). The V gene end was trimmed by 11 bases and the J gene end by 7 bases; junction bases not matched to a gene: 16. This CDR3 comprises 15 residues. The CDR3 nucleotides read TGTGCCTCCAGCCAGAACAGGGGAGCGGGTGAAAAACTGTTTTTT. It is translated as CASSQNRGAGEKLFF.

This clonotype was recorded a few times. The chain uses TRBV24-1 and TRBJ2-2; D call uncertain. Deletions cut 7 bases from V and 4 bases from J, with 9 bases between. This CDR3 has 13 residues. The germline CDR1 and CDR2 sequences are KGHDR and SFDVKD. The CDR3 sequence is CATRPRSTGELFF. The CDR3 coding sequence is TGTGCCACCAGGCCGAGGTCCACCGGGGAGCTGTTTTTT.

This chain uses TRBV24-1 with TRBJ2-1; D possibly corresponds to TRBD1 (6 bases). The CDR3 loop spans 13 amino acids. Germline CDR1 reads KGHDR; CDR2 reads SFDVKD. V dropped 4 bases and J dropped 7 bases, with 10 bases sitting between them. The CDR3 loop is CATSEPGQNEQFF. The DNA for the CDR3 is TGTGCCACCAGTGAGCCTGGACAGAATGAGCAGTTCTTC.

This clonotype was observed a few times. The chain has TRBV11-2 and TRBJ2-1, with no clear D. V was clipped by 0 bases and J by 8 bases, with 11 bases between them. This CDR3 contains 14 residues. Germline assignment: CDR1 SGHAT and CDR2 FQNNGV. For the CDR3, the DNA is TGTGCCAGCAGCTTAGATCGTGGTTTGTATGAGCAGTTCTTC. Its protein product is CASSLDRGLYEQFF.

This clonotype was seen only a few times. The V call is TRBV7-2, the J call TRBJ2-3, with D possibly being TRBD1 (5 bases). Trimming removed 3 bases from V and 9 bases from J, with 13 bases in between. This CDR3 spans 13 amino acids. Germline V lookup: CDR1 SGHTA, CDR2 FQGNSA. The CDR3 DNA sequence: TGTGCCAGCAGCTTGCACAGGCGCTCCACGCAGTATTTT. Translating it yields CASSLHRRSTQYF.

In this sample, this clonotype turned up a few times. The chain carries TRBV7-9 and TRBJ2-1; TRBD2 aligns across 9 bases. The CDR3 has 16 amino acids. Germline trimming cut 5 bases from V and 3 bases from J; bases unmatched to any gene: 8. The germline V gene has CDR1 SEHNR and CDR2 FQNEAQ (reference sequence). The CDR3 coding sequence is TGTGCCAGCAGCAAGATTAGCGGGGGCCTCTACAATGAGCAGTTCTTC. This gives the protein CASSKISGGLYNEQFF. Based on the CDR3 plus reference TRBV7-9 and TRBJ2-1, the full variable domain is DTGVSQNPRHKITKRGQNVTFRCDPISEHNRLYWYRQTLGQGPEFLTYFQNEAQLEKSRLLSDRFSAERPKGSFSTLEIQRTEQGDSAMYLCASSKISGGLYNEQFFGPGTRLTVL.

V is TRBV6-2 or TRBV6-3 and J is TRBJ2-7, with TRBD1 matching 7 bases. The CDR3 is made up of 14 amino acids. After removal of 2 bases from V and 5 bases from J, the junction contained 6 bases not matched to a gene. Germline CDR1 and CDR2: MNHEY and SVGEGT. CDR3 DNA sequence: TGTGCCAGCAGTTACAAGGGGGCGCACGACGAGCAGTACTTC. It codes for CASSYKGAHDEQYF.

The CDR3: CAVGTGIQLMGEQFF. The CDR3 bases are TGTGCCGTGGGGACAGGGATACAATTAATGGGTGAGCAGTTCTTC. The chain has TRBV12-3 or TRBV12-4 and TRBJ2-1; 9 bases line up with TRBD1. The CDR3 has 15 amino acids. J lost 9 bases, V lost 11 bases, and 17 bases had no gene match.

This clonotype occurred a few times. The chain combines TRBV29-1 with TRBJ2-2, with a weak D call TRBD2 (7 bases). V dropped 6 bases and J dropped 3 bases, with 17 bases sitting between them. Looked up from germline, CDR1 is SQVTM and CDR2 is ANQGSEA. The CDR3 has 15 residues. CDR3 protein: CSVISGGKDTGELFF. In DNA, the CDR3 is TGCAGCGTAATTTCGGGGGGCAAGGACACCGGGGAGCTGTTTTTT.

This clonotype was detected many times. The rearrangement links TRBV7-9 to TRBJ1-2, with D maybe TRBD1 (5 bases). This CDR3 is built from 14 residues. Germline V gives CDR1 SEHNR, CDR2 FQNEAQ (reference sequence). Trimming left V 5 bases short and J 8 bases short, with 18 bases between. The CDR3 coding sequence is TGTGCCAGCAGCCTCCAACAGGAGAGGATCGGCTACACCTTC. As protein: CASSLQQERIGYTF.

This clonotype came up a few times. This chain joins TRBV19 and TRBJ2-2; 8 bases map to TRBD2. V was pared by 7 bases and J by 4 bases, with 5 bases of the junction left unmatched. The CDR3 is 14 amino acids. Germline V gives CDR1 LNHDA, CDR2 SQIVND (reference sequence). CDR3 coding DNA: TGTGCCAGTAAGCAGCGGGAGTCCACCGGGGAGCTGTTTTTT. It codes for CASKQRESTGELFF.

The chain has TRBV11-2 and TRBJ2-5; 11 bases are shared with TRBD2. CDR3 length equals 16 residues. CDR1 and CDR2 (germline): SGHAT, FQNNGV. V was clipped by 7 bases and J by 7 bases; unmatched bases: 14. The CDR3 DNA follows: TGTGCCAGCACCACGTCTAGCGGGAGGAATCAGGGGACCCAGTACTTC. This translates into CASTTSSGRNQGTQYF. Complete variable domain (other parts from reference TRBV11-2 and TRBJ2-5): EAGVAQSPRYKIIEKRQSVAFWCNPISGHATLYWYQQILGQGPKLLIQFQNNGVVDDSQLPKDRFSAERLKGVDSTLKIQPAKLEDSAVYLCASTTSSGRNQGTQYFGPGTRLLVL.

This chain links TRBV6-1 with TRBJ1-2, with D hard to call. This CDR3 contains 16 residues. In germline, CDR1 is MNHNS, CDR2 SASEGT. V gave up 6 bases and J gave up 0 bases, with 17 bases separating them. The CDR3 loop is CASSPLARGANYGYTF. The CDR3 DNA reads TGTGCCAGCAGCCCTCTGGCCCGCGGGGCTAACTATGGCTACACCTTC.

This clonotype was seen more than once but under ten times. The genes are TRBV5-1 and TRBJ2-7; 9 bases are a match to TRBD2. V shed 0 bases and J 2 bases; nucleotides not matched to a gene: 3. The CDR3 loop spans 15 amino acids. Germline lookup yields CDR1 SGHRS and CDR2 YFSETQ. CDR3: CASSLELAGAYEQYF. The CDR3 DNA reads as TGCGCCAGCAGCTTGGAATTAGCGGGGGCCTACGAGCAGTACTTC.

The chain carries TRBV6-1 and TRBJ2-1, with D possibly being TRBD1 (7 bases). Germline CDR1 and CDR2: MNHNS and SASEGT. V was pared by 5 bases and J by 7 bases, with 12 bases between. CDR3 size: 13 residues. CDR3 nucleotide sequence: TGTGCCAGCAGTAAACCAGGGGGGAATGAGCAGTTCTTC. Translated: CASSKPGGNEQFF.